This TCR beta chain is from a study of regulatory T cells in long-lasting Graves disease. The study's findings and limits: Persistent disease was associated with favored TRBV28 usage and with favored use of TRBJ1-2 and TRBJ2-5.

Germline assignment: CDR1 SGDLS and CDR2 YYNGEE. The CDR3 has 13 amino acids. Between the trimmed V and J ends, which lost 0 bases and 4 bases, there was a span of 8 bases. On this clonotype: Its specificity is unknown.

Time point noted: newly diagnosed GD, antithyroid drugs for less than 3 months. The TCR library was made from RNA extracted from PBMCs. With iRepertoire HTBI primers and Arm-PCR of CDR3 regions, TCR beta libraries were built. Via MiXCR, TCRdb re-called the multiplex PCR reads, giving one row per CDR3 protein. The table has about 320,000 distinct CDR3 sequences, over 15% seen once; the top ten hold more than 30%. The TCR was taken from a female donor with Graves disease. This chain links TRBV9 with TRBJ2-7; D gene unclear. The material was peripheral blood mononuclear cells (PBMCs), obtained at new diagnosis, from a patient treated with antithyroid drugs. In DNA form, the CDR3 reads TGTGCCAGCAGCGTAGACGGTCGGTACGAGCAGTACTTC. Protein product: CASSVDGRYEQYF.